These T cell receptor beta chains were read from a single sample in a study of T cell responses to AZD1222 COVID-19 vaccine. Produced via immunoSEQ multiplex PCR; TCRdb's table is partial and in-frame only. The sample consists of some 60,000 clones, approximately 86% of them appearing once. Sequencing was performed on peripheral blood, taken 28 days after the second AZD1222 dose. The source is an adult who received the AZD1222 COVID-19 vaccine. CDR3s include the opening cysteine and the closing phenylalanine or tryptophan. The D gene is left open where the match is weak. Clone size is stated in some rows and not others, as once, few, many or a class when expanded.

V	J	D	size	length	DNA	CDR3
TRBV3-1/TRBV3-2	TRBJ2-1	.	few	14	TGTGCCAGCAGCCAAGGAAACTATAAAGATGAGCAGTTCTTC	CASSQGNYKDEQFF
TRBV28	TRBJ1-3	.	once	14	TGTGCCAGCAGCCTCACTTCAGCCGGAAACACCATATATTTT	CASSLTSAGNTIYF
TRBV20-1	TRBJ1-2	TRBD1	.	16	TGCAGTGCTAGTCAACCGGGACAGGGGGCGAACTATGGCTACACCTTC	CSASQPGQGANYGYTF
TRBV7-3	TRBJ2-1	TRBD2	.	16	TGTGCCAGCAGCTCAACCGGGACTAGCTTATACAATGAGCAGTTCTTC	CASSSTGTSLYNEQFF
TRBV5-1	TRBJ2-7	.	.	12	TGCGCCAGCTCTCTAATCAGGGACGAGCAGTACTTC	CASSLIRDEQYF
TRBV7-3	TRBJ1-1	TRBD1	few	14	TGTGCCAGCAGCGCCACAGGGGAAGGTACTGAAGCTTTCTTT	CASSATGEGTEAFF
TRBV18	TRBJ2-1	.	once	16	TGTGCCAGCTCACCACCGGCAGGTTCGTCCTACAATGAGCAGTTCTTC	CASSPPAGSSYNEQFF
TRBV3-1/TRBV3-2	TRBJ1-2	.	.	12	TGTGCCAGCAGCGACCGGACGTATGGCTACACCTTC	CASSDRTYGYTF
TRBV11-2	TRBJ1-2	TRBD1	.	17	TGTGCCAGCAGCTCCAACCTTCGGACAGGGGGCGTCTATGGCTACACCTTC	CASSSNLRTGGVYGYTF
TRBV18	TRBJ1-1	.	.	13	TGTGCCAGCTCTTTCGGTGGGAACACTGAAGCTTTCTTT	CASSFGGNTEAFF
TRBV14	TRBJ2-1	TRBD2	.	14	TGTGCCAGCAGCCAAGAACCGCTAGCGGGTGAGCAGTTCTTC	CASSQEPLAGEQFF
TRBV11-2	TRBJ2-7	.	.	12	TGTGCCAGCAGCTTAGGTCTTGGAAAGCAGTACTTC	CASSLGLGKQYF
TRBV29-1	TRBJ2-1	TRBD2	.	15	TGCAGCGTTCTCCAAGGACTAGCGGGATACAATGAGCAGTTCTTC	CSVLQGLAGYNEQFF
TRBV27	TRBJ1-6	.	.	17	TGTGCCAGCAGTTTCATTACCGCCAATTTTCTTAGGAGACCCCTCCACTTT	CASSFITANFLRRPLHF
TRBV9	TRBJ2-2	TRBD2	.	16	TGTGCCAGCAGCACGACTAGCGGGGGGGCCGTCGGGGAGCTGTTTTTT	CASSTTSGGAVGELFF
TRBV7-9	TRBJ1-1	TRBD1	once	14	TGTGCCAGCACCCCGGGACAGACGAACACTGAAGCTTTCTTT	CASTPGQTNTEAFF
TRBV29-1	TRBJ2-3	TRBD2	.	14	TGCAGCGGAAGGACTAGTAGGGTGGCAGATACGCAGTATTTT	CSGRTSRVADTQYF
TRBV19	TRBJ2-7	TRBD1	.	15	TGTGCCAGTAGGAGTGACAGGGGAAGCTCCTACGAGCAGTACTTC	CASRSDRGSSYEQYF
TRBV5-1	TRBJ1-1	.	.	15	TGCGCCAGCAGCCTTGGGGGGCCCGGTCGGCCTGAAGCTTTCTTT	CASSLGGPGRPEAFF
TRBV20-1	TRBJ1-2	.	.	15	TGCAGTGCTAGTCGGGATGGCAGGGGAGACTATGGCTACACCTTC	CSASRDGRGDYGYTF
TRBV5-5	TRBJ1-5	.	.	14	TGTGCCAGCAGCTTGGACTTCGGCTATCAGCCCCAGCATTTT	CASSLDFGYQPQHF
TRBV7-2	TRBJ1-2	.	.	12	TGTGCCAGCAGCTTCCAGGGGCATGGCTACACCTTC	CASSFQGHGYTF
TRBV19	TRBJ1-2	.	.	13	TGTGCCAGTAGAGGGAGTTTAAGGAATGGCTACACCTTC	CASRGSLRNGYTF
TRBV15	TRBJ1-2	.	.	14	TGTGCCACCACCCCAGCCACCCCCGGCTATGGCTACACCTTC	CATTPATPGYGYTF
TRBV9	TRBJ2-1	.	.	14	TGTGCCAGCAGCCCCAGAGTAAACTACAATGAGCAGTTCTTC	CASSPRVNYNEQFF
TRBV5-6	TRBJ2-1	.	.	16	TGTGCCAGCAGCTTGGCCTCGGGGGCAAGATACAATGAGCAGTTCTTC	CASSLASGARYNEQFF
TRBV4-1	TRBJ2-7	.	.	15	TGCGCCAGCAGCCACCCGGGACTCTTCTCCTACGAGCAGTACTTC	CASSHPGLFSYEQYF
TRBV5-1	TRBJ1-1	.	.	16	TGCGCCAGCAGCTTGGTACCGGACATCTCGAACACTGAAGCTTTCTTT	CASSLVPDISNTEAFF
TRBV2	TRBJ1-4	.	.	13	TGTGCCAGCAGTGACCAGGGGAATGAAAAACTGTTTTTT	CASSDQGNEKLFF
TRBV7-9	TRBJ1-1	.	.	15	TGTGCCAGCAGCCCACCTACAGGGCACGGCACTGAAGCTTTCTTT	CASSPPTGHGTEAFF
TRBV3-1/TRBV3-2	TRBJ2-1	TRBD1	.	14	TGTGCCAGCAGCCAAGGACAGGGGGCGGATGAGCAGTTCTTC	CASSQGQGADEQFF
TRBV19	TRBJ2-3	.	once	13	TGTGCCAGTAGCAGGGACAGCACAGATACGCAGTATTTT	CASSRDSTDTQYF
TRBV5-6	TRBJ1-2	TRBD1	.	14	TGTGCCAGCAGCTTGGTCGGACAGGGCCATGGCTACACCTTC	CASSLVGQGHGYTF